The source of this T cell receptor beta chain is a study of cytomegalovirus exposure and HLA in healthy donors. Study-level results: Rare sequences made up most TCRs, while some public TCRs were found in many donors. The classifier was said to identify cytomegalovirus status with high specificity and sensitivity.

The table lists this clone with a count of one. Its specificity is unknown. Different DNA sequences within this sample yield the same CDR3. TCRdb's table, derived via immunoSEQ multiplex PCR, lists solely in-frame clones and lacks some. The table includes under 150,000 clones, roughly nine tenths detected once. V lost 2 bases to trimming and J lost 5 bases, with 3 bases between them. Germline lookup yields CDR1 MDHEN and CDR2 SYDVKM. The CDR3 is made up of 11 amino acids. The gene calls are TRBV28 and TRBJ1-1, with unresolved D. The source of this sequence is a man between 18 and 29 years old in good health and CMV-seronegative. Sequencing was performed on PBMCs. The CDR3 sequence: CASSLRTEAFF. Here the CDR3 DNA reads TGTGCCAGCAGTTTACGTACTGAAGCTTTCTTT.